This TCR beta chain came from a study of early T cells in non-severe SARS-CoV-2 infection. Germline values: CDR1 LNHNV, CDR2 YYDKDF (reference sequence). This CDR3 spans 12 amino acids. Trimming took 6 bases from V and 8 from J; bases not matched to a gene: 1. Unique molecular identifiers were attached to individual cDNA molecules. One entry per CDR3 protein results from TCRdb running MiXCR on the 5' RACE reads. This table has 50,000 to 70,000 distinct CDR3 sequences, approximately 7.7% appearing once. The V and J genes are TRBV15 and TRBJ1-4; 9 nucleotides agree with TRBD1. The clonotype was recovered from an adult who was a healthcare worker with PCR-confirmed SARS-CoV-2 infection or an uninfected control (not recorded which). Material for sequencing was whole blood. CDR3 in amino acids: CATSTGGEKLFF. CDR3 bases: TGTGCCACCAGTACAGGGGGCGAAAAACTGTTTTTT.